Detailed here is one T cell receptor beta chain. What it binds is not known. TCRdb's table, derived via immunoSEQ multiplex PCR, lists solely in-frame clones and lacks some. The table records some 2.3 million clones, approximately 95% of them present only once. This entry belongs to a study of shared clonotypes between healthy human individuals. About the study: CD4 naive and memory got three plates each, CD8 naive two, CD8 memory one.

Overall study findings and caveats: Non-shared clonotypes were found to have lower generation probabilities than the clonotypes that were shared by all four of the sorted-subset donors. Blood was the sole source, and tissue repertoires probably differ.

This CDR3 spans 16 amino acids. The germline gives CDR1 MNHNY, CDR2 SVGAGI (reference sequence). Deletions cut 0 bases from V and 0 bases from J, with 11 bases between. The sequence was collected from a young man in good health. Some clones in this sample may be carry-over from other donors' samples. The sequenced sample consisted of naive CD4+ T cells from PBMCs. Subset here: CD45RA+ positively selected. This chain uses TRBV6-6 with TRBJ2-5; D uncertain. CDR3 DNA: TGTGCCAGCAGTTACTCGACCCCCCAGTACCAAGAGACCCAGTACTTC. Its protein is CASSYSTPQYQETQYF.